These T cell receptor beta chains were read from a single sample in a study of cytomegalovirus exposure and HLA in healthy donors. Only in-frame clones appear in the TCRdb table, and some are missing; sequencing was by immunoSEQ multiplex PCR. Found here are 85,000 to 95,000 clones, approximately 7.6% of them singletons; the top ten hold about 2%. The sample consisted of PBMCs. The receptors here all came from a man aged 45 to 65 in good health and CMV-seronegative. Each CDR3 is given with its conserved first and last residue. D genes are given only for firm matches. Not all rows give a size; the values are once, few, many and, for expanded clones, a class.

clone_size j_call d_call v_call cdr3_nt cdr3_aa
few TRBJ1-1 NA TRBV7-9 TGTGCCAGCAGCCCCCCAGGGATGGCCCAGGAGGAAGCTTTCTTT CASSPPGMAQEEAFF
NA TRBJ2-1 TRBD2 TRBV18 TGTGCCAGCTCACCACGGAGTAGCGGGGGGGCCGGCCAATTATACAATGAGCAGTTCTTC CASSPRSSGGAGQLYNEQFF
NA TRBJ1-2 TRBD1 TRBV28 TGTGCCAGCAGGAACTCCAGGGGGTTCCATGGCTACACCTTC CASRNSRGFHGYTF
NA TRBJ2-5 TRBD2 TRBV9 TGTGCCAGCAGCGTCGGCCCGGGGGGTGCTGTCGAGACCCAGTACTTC CASSVGPGGAVETQYF
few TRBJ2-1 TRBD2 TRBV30 TGTGCCTGGAGTGGACTAGCGGGAGGTGGAAGCTCCTACAATGAGCAGTTCTTC CAWSGLAGGGSSYNEQFF
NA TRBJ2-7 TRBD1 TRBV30 TGTGCCTGGAGTCTGGGGACAGGGGGCTACTACGAGCAGTACTTC CAWSLGTGGYYEQYF
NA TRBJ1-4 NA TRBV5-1 TGCGCCAGCAGCGAGACAGCCACAAATGAAAAACTGTTTTTT CASSETATNEKLFF
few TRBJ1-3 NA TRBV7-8 TGTGCCAGCAGCTTCAGTGTGGGGGGCTCTGGAAACACCATATATTTT CASSFSVGGSGNTIYF
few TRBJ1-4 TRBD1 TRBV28 TGTGCCAGCAGTTGGGGACAGAAGAATGAAAAACTGTTTTTT CASSWGQKNEKLFF
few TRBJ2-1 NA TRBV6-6 TGTGCCAGCAGTGAGGGCCTCTCCTACAATGAGCAGTTCTTC CASSEGLSYNEQFF
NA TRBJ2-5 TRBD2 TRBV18 TGTGCCAGCTCACGGACTAGCGGAAACCAAGAGACCCAGTACTTC CASSRTSGNQETQYF
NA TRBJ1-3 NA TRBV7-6 TGTGCCAGCAGCGCGACAGCCCCTGGAAACACCATATATTTT CASSATAPGNTIYF
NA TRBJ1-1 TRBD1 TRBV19 TGTGCCAGTAGTAGACAGGGGGACACTGAAGCTTTCTTT CASSRQGDTEAFF
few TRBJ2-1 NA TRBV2 TGTGCCAGCAGAGCAACCGGGGTCGACAATGAGCAGTTCTTC CASRATGVDNEQFF
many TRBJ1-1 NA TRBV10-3 TGTGCCATCAGTGACGGGGACACTGAAGCTTTCTTT CAISDGDTEAFF
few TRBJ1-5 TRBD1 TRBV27 TGTGCCAGCAGTTTAGGGACAGGGGGCGACCAGCCCCAGCATTTT CASSLGTGGDQPQHF
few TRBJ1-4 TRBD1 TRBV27 TGTGCCAGCAGTCCCCTGGACAGGGTTAATGAAAAACTGTTTTTT CASSPLDRVNEKLFF
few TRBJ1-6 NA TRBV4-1 TGCGCCAGCAGCCAGGGGAGGACAAGTCAGGGATATCGGCACACCCTCCACTTT CASSQGRTSQGYRHTLHF
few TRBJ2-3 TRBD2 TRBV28 TGTGCCAGCAGCGGGGGGGGCGACCCTCCCCGGTATTTT CASSGGGDPPRYF
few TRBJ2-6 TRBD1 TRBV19 TGTGCCAGTACCGGACAGGGAGGCTCTGGGGCCAACGTCCTGACTTTC CASTGQGGSGANVLTF
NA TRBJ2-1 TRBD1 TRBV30 TGTGCCTGGAGTCCGCCGACAGGGGCGACCTACAATGAGCAGTTCTTC CAWSPPTGATYNEQFF
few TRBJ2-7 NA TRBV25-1 TGTGCCAGCAGCGGTTTAGCGTACGAGCAGTACTTC CASSGLAYEQYF
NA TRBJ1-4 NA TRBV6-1 TGTGCCAGCAGTAAGATGGTAGATGAAAAACTGTTTTTT CASSKMVDEKLFF
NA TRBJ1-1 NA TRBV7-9 TGTGCCAGCAGCTTACAGGGCTCGAACACTGAAGCTTTCTTT CASSLQGSNTEAFF
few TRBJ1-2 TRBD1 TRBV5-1 TGCGCCAGCAGCGATGGACAGGACTATGGCTACACCTTC CASSDGQDYGYTF
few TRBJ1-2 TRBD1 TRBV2 TGTGCCAGCAGTACACAGGGGTTGGGGGGCTACACCTTC CASSTQGLGGYTF
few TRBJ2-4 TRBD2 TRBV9 TGTGCCAGCAGCGTATCTAGCGGGGGGCTCGGCGACATTCAGTACTTC CASSVSSGGLGDIQYF
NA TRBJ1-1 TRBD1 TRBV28 TGTGCCATTACTACCTCGGACAGGTGGGAAGCTTTCTTT CAITTSDRWEAFF
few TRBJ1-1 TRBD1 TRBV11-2 TGTGCCAGCAGCTTTCGACCCGGGACAGGGGATACTGAAGCTTTCTTT CASSFRPGTGDTEAFF
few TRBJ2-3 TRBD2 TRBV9 TGTGCCAGCAGCGTAGGGCTAGCGGGGGGACTGAGCACAGATACGCAGTATTTT CASSVGLAGGLSTDTQYF
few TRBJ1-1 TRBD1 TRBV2 TGTGCCACCCTCCGGGACAGGGACACTGAAGCTTTCTTT CATLRDRDTEAFF
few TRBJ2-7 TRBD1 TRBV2 TGTGCCAGCAGTGCGCAGGGGGCTTGGTACGAGCAGTACTTC CASSAQGAWYEQYF
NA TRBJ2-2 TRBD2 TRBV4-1 TGCGCCAGCAGCCCGACTAGCGGGAGTAAGGACACCGGGGAGCTGTTTTTT CASSPTSGSKDTGELFF
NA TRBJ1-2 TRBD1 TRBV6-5 TGTGCCAGCAGTTTCCAACAGGGGAATGGCTACACCTTC CASSFQQGNGYTF
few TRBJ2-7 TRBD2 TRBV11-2 TGTGCCAGCAGCCCGGGACTAGCGAGTTACGAGCAGTACTTC CASSPGLASYEQYF
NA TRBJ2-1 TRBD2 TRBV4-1 TGCGCCAGCAGCCAAGATAGCGGGTATTACAATGAGCAGTTCTTC CASSQDSGYYNEQFF
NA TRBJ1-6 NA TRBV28 TGTGCCAGCAGTTCTAGCGATTCACCCCTCCACTTT CASSSSDSPLHF